A single sample gave rise to the 13 T cell receptor beta chains below, sequenced in a study of CD8 T cells in Susac syndrome. A quantity of 0.5 to 1 ug RNA underwent reverse transcription using random hexamers. TCRdb re-called the immunoSEQ multiplex PCR reads with MiXCR, one entry per CDR3 protein. The table shows around 200,000 distinct CDR3 sequences, with roughly 94% occurring only once. The sequenced material came from CD4+ T cells from PBMCs. The origin of the receptors is a human donor with multiple sclerosis.

The chain has TRBV11-1 and TRBJ1-1; 8 bases agree with TRBD1. The junction had 7 bases not matched to a gene; V was cut back by 1 base and J by 3 bases. Germline-derived CDR1 and CDR2 are SGHAT and FQDESV (reference sequence). The CDR3 is 16 amino acids. The CDR3 region is CASSLEGQGVHTEAFF. As DNA, the CDR3 is TGTGCCAGCAGCTTAGAAGGACAGGGTGTTCACACTGAAGCTTTCTTT.

In its sample, this clonotype was seen once. Written as DNA, the CDR3 is TGCAGTGCTAGAGAGACTAGCGGGGGTTACGAGCAGTACTTC. It encodes CSARETSGGYEQYF. This sequence joins TRBV20-1 and TRBJ2-7; 12 positions agree with TRBD2. V was pared by 0 bases and J by 4 bases, with 1 base of the junction left unmatched. The CDR3 totals 14 residues. CDR1 and CDR2 from the germline V gene are DFQATT and SNEGSKA (reference sequence).

The chain's CDR3 is CASSQSVTTVGYTF. The CDR3, as DNA: TGTGCCAGCAGCCAATCGGTGACCACCGTTGGCTACACCTTC. The J gene is TRBJ1-2, the V gene TRBV3-1; D remains unclear. The germline gives CDR1 LGHDT, CDR2 YNNKEL (reference sequence). Trimming pared 2 bases from V and 7 bases from J, leaving 14 bases between. CDR3 length: 14 residues. The full variable domain, rest sourced from reference TRBV3-1 and TRBJ1-2, is DTAVSQTPKYLVTQMGNDKSIKCEQNLGHDTMYWYKQDSKKFLKIMFSYNNKELIINETVPNRFSPKSPDKAHLNLHINSLELGDSAVYFCASSQSVTTVGYTFGSGTRLTVV.

The chain is built from TRBV3-1 and TRBJ1-5; D uncertain. The CDR3 length is 12 residues. The V end was cut by 0 bases, the J end by 7 bases, with 4 bases between. CDR1 LGHDT and CDR2 YNNKEL come from the germline V gene (reference sequence). For the CDR3, the DNA is TGTGCCAGCAGCCAAGATTCCCAGCCCCAGCATTTT. This encodes CASSQDSQPQHF.

This sequence joins TRBV21-1 and TRBJ2-7; the D segment call TRBD2 is taken from the table without a DNA check. TRBV21-1 is noted as a pseudogene. The CDR3 contains 15 residues. The CDR3 is CASSGRASLSYEQYV. DNA for the CDR3: TGTGCCAGCAGCGGACGGGCCTCTTTGTCCTACGAGCAGTACGTC.

The chain carries TRBV7-9 and TRBJ1-1, with a possible D match to TRBD1 (5 bases). Trimming removed 7 bases from V and 1 base from J, with 13 bases in between. Germline CDR1 SEHNR, CDR2 FQNEAQ (reference sequence). The CDR3 extends over 14 amino acids. Here the CDR3 reads CASIREGTNTEAFF. The CDR3 nucleotides are TGTGCCAGCATAAGAGAGGGGACGAACACTGAAGCTTTCTTT. The variable domain in full, with the rest retrieved from reference TRBV7-9 and TRBJ1-1, is DTGVSQNPRHKITKRGQNVTFRCDPISEHNRLYWYRQTLGQGPEFLTYFQNEAQLEKSRLLSDRFSAERPKGSFSTLEIQRTEQGDSAMYLCASIREGTNTEAFFGQGTRLTVV.

The CDR3 loop reads CSVGLAQDTQYF. Written as DNA, the CDR3 is TGCAGCGTTGGGCTAGCTCAAGATACGCAGTATTTT. This rearrangement joins TRBV29-1 to TRBJ2-3, with D possibly being TRBD2 (5 bases). The CDR3 contains 12 residues. Per germline, CDR1 SQVTM and CDR2 ANQGSEA. V was clipped by 4 bases and J by 5 bases, with 10 bases between them.

The chain couples TRBV7-6 to TRBJ2-7, with TRBD2 matching over 7 bases. The germline gives CDR1 SGHVS, CDR2 FNYEAQ. This CDR3 contains 17 residues. V dropped 6 bases and J dropped 4; count of bases not matched to a gene: 18. The CDR3 protein is CASSMGGSWGDSYEQYF. CDR3 in DNA: TGTGCCAGCAGTATGGGAGGGAGTTGGGGGGATTCGTACGAGCAGTACTTC.

V gene TRBV5-1 combines with J gene TRBJ2-7, with D perhaps assigned TRBD1 or TRBD2 (5 bases each). Germline lookup yields CDR1 SGHRS and CDR2 YFSETQ. CDR3 length equals 13 residues. Trimming removed 4 bases at V and 5 bases at J, with 13 bases between. CDR3 residues: CASSVNRDHEQYV. DNA for the CDR3: TGCGCCAGCAGCGTAAACCGGGACCACGAGCAGTACGTC.

This chain connects TRBV30 to TRBJ1-4, with D possibly matching TRBD1 (5 bases). Germline CDR1 is GTSNPN and CDR2 is SVGIG (reference sequence). The V gene lost 3 bases and the J gene lost 8 bases, with 10 bases spanning the gap. The CDR3 totals 12 residues. The CDR3 is CAWSSGQEKLFF. The CDR3 bases are TGTGCCTGGAGCTCCGGACAAGAAAAACTGTTTTTT.

The rearrangement uses TRBV5-4 and TRBJ2-3; 7 nucleotides agree with TRBD2. Germline V gene data show CDR1 as SGHNT and CDR2 as YYREEE (reference sequence). The length of the CDR3 is 17 residues. Losses at the gene ends were 1 base for V and 1 base for J; bases not matched to a gene: 9. CDR3 sequence reads: CASSLYTGTIRTDTQYF. CDR3 coding DNA: TGTGCCAGCAGCTTGTACACCGGGACTATCCGCACAGATACGCAGTATTTT.

The gene calls are TRBV6-5 and TRBJ1-4; D gene uncertain. The germline V gene encodes CDR1 MNHEY and CDR2 SVGAGI. This CDR3 is 14 amino acids long. V lost 0 bases and J 8 bases, leaving 10 bases between the germline ends. The CDR3 reads CASSYSYSMEKLFF. Written as DNA, the CDR3 is TGTGCCAGCAGTTACTCGTACAGCATGGAAAAACTGTTTTTT.

The genes are TRBV9 and TRBJ2-5, with TRBD2 as a possible D gene (6 bases). Germline V gives CDR1 SGDLS, CDR2 YYNGEE. V lost 1 base, J lost 3 bases, and 13 bases lay in between. The CDR3 length is 15 residues. The chain's CDR3 is CASSVRAGMEETQYF. CDR3 DNA: TGTGCCAGCAGCGTAAGGGCGGGGATGGAAGAGACCCAGTACTTC.